This record covers a single T cell receptor (beta chain). The target antigen is unknown. It was with 60 Vbeta and 13 Jbeta primers that the PCR ran. The method was immunoSEQ multiplex PCR; TCRdb's version includes in-frame clones alone and lacks a portion of them. The sample's table shows more than 65,000 clones. The sample belongs to a study of cytomegalovirus exposure and HLA in healthy donors. Findings and caveats of the study: There were some V segments, including TRBV6-2 and TRBV6-3, excluded as indistinguishable.

Between the trimmed V and J ends, which lost 3 bases and 6 bases, there was a span of 15 bases. CDR1 SGDLS and CDR2 YYNGEE come from the germline V gene. There are 15 residues in the CDR3. The gene calls are TRBV9 and TRBJ2-2; D call uncertain. Sequencing was performed on PBMCs. This TCR was recovered from a man aged 40-49 years in good health and CMV-seronegative. CDR3 region: CASSEISTRAGELFF. The CDR3 DNA reads TGTGCCAGCAGCGAAATTAGTACGAGAGCCGGGGAGCTGTTTTTT.